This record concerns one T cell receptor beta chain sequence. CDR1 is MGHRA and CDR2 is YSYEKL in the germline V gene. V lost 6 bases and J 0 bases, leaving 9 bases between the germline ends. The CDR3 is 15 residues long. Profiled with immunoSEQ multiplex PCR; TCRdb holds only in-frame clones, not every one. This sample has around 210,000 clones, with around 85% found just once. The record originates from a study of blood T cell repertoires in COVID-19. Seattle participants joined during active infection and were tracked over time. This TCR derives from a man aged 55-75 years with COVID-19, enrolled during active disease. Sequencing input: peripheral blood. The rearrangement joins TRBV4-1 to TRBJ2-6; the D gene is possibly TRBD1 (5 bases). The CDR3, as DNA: TGCGCCAGCAGTCCAGGGATCTCTGGGGCCAACGTCCTGACTTTC. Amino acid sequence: CASSPGISGANVLTF.